One sample yielded the 16 T cell receptor beta chains listed below, sequenced in a study of T cells in Graves' hyperthyroidism and ophthalmopathy. The investigators amplified TCR beta CDR3 regions from RNA transcripts. Initially, a first-round RT-PCR of the TCR CDR3 employed the HTBI primer set. TCRdb reprocessed the multiplex PCR reads with MiXCR, giving one entry per CDR3 protein. The profile shows under 130,000 distinct CDR3 sequences, about 50% of them singletons. Sample: blood. The receptor source for this set is a man in his forties with Graves' hyperthyroidism.

This clonotype was counted at least ten times. The chain carries TRBV6-5 and TRBJ1-5; no clear D. This CDR3 is built from 14 residues. Germline CDR1 is MNHEY and CDR2 is SVGAGI. Trimming took 2 bases from V and 7 from J, leaving 12 bases between them. CDR3: CASSYTPEGQPQHF. Written as DNA, the CDR3 is TGTGCCAGCAGTTACACCCCTGAGGGACAGCCCCAGCATTTT.

This clonotype was counted at least ten times. This rearrangement joins TRBV20-1 to TRBJ2-3, with 8 bases aligning to TRBD2. The germline V gene has CDR1 DFQATT and CDR2 SNEGSKA (reference sequence). The CDR3 consists of 15 residues. Losses at the gene ends were 3 bases for V and 1 base for J; bases not matched to a gene: 6. The CDR3 spells CSASTGTRRTDTQYF. CDR3 bases: TGCAGTGCTAGTACTGGGACTAGGCGCACAGATACGCAGTATTTT.

This clonotype has at least ten counts. The gene calls are TRBV5-6 and TRBJ1-5; 7 bases line up with TRBD1. CDR1 and CDR2 (germline): SGHDT, YYEEEE. This CDR3 region has 16 residues. Trimming removed 4 bases from V and 0 bases from J; junction bases left unmatched: 7. This CDR3 reads CASSIGTANSNQPQHF. The CDR3 DNA reads as TGTGCCAGCAGCATTGGGACAGCAAATAGCAATCAGCCCCAGCATTTT.

A note on this clonotype: This could be a read error, since a much larger clone is one nucleotide away. The chain links TRBV7-2 to TRBJ2-7; D not resolved. This CDR3 comprises 14 residues. CDR1 is SGHTA, CDR2 FQGNSA, per germline. V shed 5 bases and J shed 0 bases, with 11 bases lying between them. CDR3 residues: CASSPTGPSYEQYF. The CDR3 DNA reads as TGTGCCAGCAGCCCGACGGGTCCCTCCTACGAGCAGTACTTC.

This clonotype was seen ten or more times. The V and J genes are TRBV7-6 and TRBJ2-3; D is possibly TRBD1 or TRBD2 (5 bases each). Trimming pared 3 bases from V and 5 bases from J, leaving 21 bases between. CDR3 length: 17 residues. Germline V CDR1 and CDR2: SGHVS, FNYEAQ. The CDR3 bases are TGTGCCAGCAGCTTTGTTGGGACCCTCTCTTCAAAAGATACGCAGTATTTT. Translated, it gives CASSFVGTLSSKDTQYF.

This clonotype was seen at least ten times. The CDR3 DNA is TGCAGTGCTAGTACGACTAGCGGGGGGGCAGGAGATACGCAGTATTTT. Translating it yields CSASTTSGGAGDTQYF. V usage is TRBV20-1 and J usage is TRBJ2-3; 14 bases are shared with TRBD2. The CDR3 has 16 residues. J gave up 5 bases and V 3 bases, and 7 bases lay outside the gene matches. CDR1 and CDR2 (germline): DFQATT, SNEGSKA (reference sequence).

J is TRBJ2-2 and V is TRBV2; 8 nucleotides match TRBD2. Germline V gene sequence: CDR1 SNHLY, CDR2 FYNNEI. V dropped 7 bases and J dropped 7; count of bases not matched to a gene: 8. The CDR3 runs to 14 residues. This CDR3 reads CASTLLGTSGELFF. The CDR3 bases are TGTGCCAGCACCCTCCTGGGGACTAGCGGGGAGCTGTTTTTT.

The count of this clonotype is one. Likely a read error: the CDR3 ends without its conserved phenylalanine or tryptophan. It is unclear where the CDR3 begins or ends on the DNA, so no DNA is shown, and the CDR3 is as TCRdb lists it. This sequence joins TRBV12-1 and TRBJ2-2; TRBD1 is the table's D call and was not checked against the DNA. TRBV12-1 is assigned pseudogene status. The CDR3 sequence runs 14 residues, both termini included. This CDR3 reads CATNLDRNTGELFV.

Concerning this clonotype: Here the CDR3 omits its conserved ending phenylalanine or tryptophan, so a read error is the likely source. The rearrangement uses TRBV6-5 and TRBJ1-3; D is ambiguous. The CDR3 is 15 residues long. CDR1 and CDR2 (germline): MNHEY, SVGAGI. The ends were cut back, 6 bases at V and 0 bases at J, with 12 bases in the middle. CDR3 DNA sequence: TGTGCCAGCAGAACTTCTTTCGACTCTGGAAACACCATATATCTT. This codes for CASRTSFDSGNTIYL.

The chain has TRBV16 and TRBJ2-7; D might be TRBD2 (5 bases). This CDR3 has 15 amino acids. Germline V CDR1 and CDR2: KGHSY, FQNENV. The ends were cut back, 2 bases at V and 0 bases at J, with 11 bases in the middle. Here the CDR3 reads CASSQRLALSYEQYF. DNA of the CDR3: TGTGCCAGCAGCCAACGGTTAGCGCTCTCCTACGAGCAGTACTTC.

The V and J genes are TRBV10-1 and TRBJ2-7; TRBD1 might be the D (5 bases). The CDR3 length is 14 residues. V was cut by 6 bases and J by 4 bases, with 16 bases left in between. Germline V gene lookup returns CDR1 WNHNN and CDR2 SYGVQD (reference sequence). The CDR3 coding sequence is TGCGCCAGCAGAAAGACAGAGGTTTCGTACGAGCAGTACTTC. It specifies CASRKTEVSYEQYF.

This chain connects TRBV7-2 to TRBJ2-1; possible D gene TRBD2, 5 bases. Trimming removed 5 bases at V and 9 bases at J, with 17 bases between. The germline V gene encodes CDR1 SGHTA and CDR2 FQGNSA. The CDR3 consists of 14 residues. CDR3 residues: CASSQGGPEGEQFF. CDR3 coding DNA: TGTGCCAGCAGCCAAGGAGGCCCCGAGGGTGAGCAGTTCTTC. Supplemented by reference TRBV7-2 and TRBJ2-1, the full variable domain reads GAGVSQSPSNKVTEKGKDVELRCDPISGHTALYWYRQSLGQGLEFLIYFQGNSAPDKSGLPSDRFSAERTGGSVSTLTIQRTQQEDSAVYLCASSQGGPEGEQFFGPGTRLTVL.

There are many counts of this clonotype. This sequence joins TRBV12-3 or TRBV12-4 and TRBJ2-3, with unresolved D. Trimming pared 8 bases from V and 2 bases from J, leaving 5 bases between. The CDR3 has 11 residues. CDR3: CASGNTDTQYF. The DNA for the CDR3 is TGTGCCAGCGGGAACACAGATACGCAGTATTTT.

In its sample, this clonotype was seen many times. The chain joins TRBV5-6 to TRBJ1-5; 7 bases line up with TRBD1. The V gene end was trimmed by 2 bases and the J gene end by 3 bases; junction bases not matched to a gene: 8. This CDR3 region has 16 residues. The germline gives CDR1 SGHDT, CDR2 YYEEEE. The CDR3 reads CASSFQGVRDNQPQHF. The CDR3 DNA reads TGTGCCAGCAGCTTTCAGGGGGTGAGGGACAATCAGCCCCAGCATTTT.

This clonotype occurred many times. The genes are TRBV7-9 and TRBJ1-1; possible D gene TRBD1, 6 bases. The CDR3 is 12 amino acids. Germline CDR1 reads SEHNR; CDR2 reads FQNEAQ (reference sequence). The ends were cut back, 4 bases at V and 6 bases at J, with 9 bases in the middle. CDR3 sequence reads: CASSSGTSEAFF. CDR3 nucleotides: TGTGCCAGCAGCTCGGGGACATCTGAAGCTTTCTTT.

This clonotype was observed at least ten times. The CDR3 DNA sequence: TGTGCCAGCAGTTGGCCGGAGAACAATGAGCAGTTCTTC. Translating it yields CASSWPENNEQFF. This chain uses TRBV12-3 or TRBV12-4 with TRBJ2-1; D gene unclear. V was pared by 4 bases and J by 5 bases, with 9 bases between. The CDR3 covers 13 residues.